This T cell receptor beta chain was profiled in a study of T-cell memory formation after mild COVID-19. This clonotype has a handful of counts. The antigen remains unidentified. TCR alpha and TCR beta cDNA libraries carrying sample barcodes and UMIs were produced by 5'RACE using constant-segment primers. TCRdb ran MiXCR on the 5' RACE reads and lists one entry per CDR3 protein. In the table there are some 300,000 distinct CDR3 sequences, 20% to 25% of which are singletons. The germline V gene has CDR1 SGHTA and CDR2 FQGNSA. The V and J ends lost 6 bases and 0 bases respectively, with 15 bases between them. The CDR3 length is 15 residues. Points from the study as a whole: For second-wave clones that peaked at day 37, SARS-CoV-2 specificity went unverified. The study found contracting CD4+ clones mainly in CM and EM and contracting CD8+ clones in EMRA. There were some responding clones in pre-infection memory, which suggested that cross-reactive memory had joined.

This TCR came from a man aged 18-30 years who had mild COVID-19 (a few samples of this study predate the infection). Cell type and time point are not known. The material sequenced was PBMCs or a T cell subset sorted from them (not recorded which). The rearrangement uses TRBV7-2 and TRBJ2-7, with D unclear. CDR3 loop: CASSPRFPSSYEQYF. The CDR3 bases are TGTGCCAGCAGTCCAAGGTTTCCCAGCTCCTACGAGCAGTACTTC. The complete variable domain, with remaining parts taken from reference TRBV7-2 and TRBJ2-7, reads GAGVSQSPSNKVTEKGKDVELRCDPISGHTALYWYRQSLGQGLEFLIYFQGNSAPDKSGLPSDRFSAERTGGSVSTLTIQRTQQEDSAVYLCASSPRFPSSYEQYFGPGTRLTVT.